Each of the 20 T cell receptor beta chains below was sequenced from the same sample in a study of cytomegalovirus exposure and HLA in healthy donors. It was with 60 Vbeta and 13 Jbeta primers that the PCR ran. The data were produced by immunoSEQ multiplex PCR, yet TCRdb's version contains in-frame clones alone and is incomplete. The sample carries about 160,000 clones, approximately 80% recorded once. The sample consisted of PBMCs. The receptors derive from a man between 18 and 29 years old in good health and CMV-seronegative.

This chain connects TRBV6-1 to TRBJ1-2; D is ambiguous. The V and J ends lost 2 bases and 4 bases respectively, with 11 bases between them. CDR1 MNHNS and CDR2 SASEGT come from the germline V gene. The CDR3 is 14 amino acids. The CDR3 region has the DNA TGTGCCAGCAGTGAATCTACGAAAGTCTATGGCTACACCTTC. Residues: CASSESTKVYGYTF.

The chain links TRBV23-1 to TRBJ2-3; 7 nucleotides agree with TRBD1. TRBV23-1 has ORF status, its function being uncertain. V dropped 6 bases and J dropped 2; count of bases not matched to a gene: 11. CDR3 length equals 16 residues. CDR3 region: CASRPGPGTDTDTQYF. CDR3 coding DNA: TGCGCCAGCAGGCCCGGTCCCGGGACAGACACAGATACGCAGTATTTT.

The chain is built from TRBV7-3 and TRBJ2-5; 8 bases align to TRBD2. CDR3 length: 13 residues. Trimming at V came to 8 bases and at J to 5 bases, leaving 7 bases not matched to a gene. Per germline, CDR1 SGHTA and CDR2 FQGTGA. The DNA of the CDR3 is TGTGCCAGCTCGGGGGGGATAGAGGAGACCCAGTACTTC. This encodes CASSGGIEETQYF.

The V gene is TRBV29-1, the J gene TRBJ2-4; D may be TRBD2 (5 bases). Deletions cut 4 bases from V and 3 bases from J, with 19 bases between. Germline assignment: CDR1 SQVTM and CDR2 ANQGSEA. The CDR3 runs to 16 residues. CDR3 in amino acids: CSVVGIPGKVKNIQYF. The CDR3 DNA reads as TGCAGCGTTGTGGGGATCCCCGGGAAGGTCAAAAACATTCAGTACTTC.

With regard to this clone: At one boundary the junction diverges from the germline segment, which might be a read error. The chain is built from TRBV2 and TRBJ2-1; D is ambiguous. The CDR3 contains 15 residues. In germline, CDR1 is SNHLY, CDR2 FYNNEI. Here the CDR3 reads CASSEDWSSYNEQFF. CDR3 bases: TGTGCCAGCAGCGAAGACTGGAGCTCCTACAATGAGCAGTTCTTC. The entire variable domain, with the rest obtained from reference TRBV2 and TRBJ2-1, is as follows: EPEVTQTPSHQVTQMGQEVILRCVPISNHLYFYWYRQILGQKVEFLVSFYNNEISEKSEIFDDQFSVERPDGSNFTLKIRSTKLEDSAMYFCASSEDWSSYNEQFFGPGTRLTVL.

This clone is a singleton in its sample. V gene TRBV27 combines with J gene TRBJ2-1; D might be TRBD2 (5 bases). Deletions cut 4 bases from V and 10 bases from J, with 23 bases between. This CDR3 is built from 16 residues. Germline CDR1 reads MNHEY; CDR2 reads SMNVEV (reference sequence). The CDR3 nucleotides read TGTGCCAGCAGTTCACCCGGACTGGCGCTGGGCAGGGAGCAGTTCTTC. This encodes CASSSPGLALGREQFF.

The chain employs TRBV5-1 and TRBJ2-5; TRBD1 matches at 8 bases. Germline-derived CDR1 and CDR2 are SGHRS and YFSETQ. V was clipped by 4 bases and J by 2 bases; unmatched bases: 7. The CDR3 contains 15 residues. CDR3 region: CASSRQGTPQETQYF. Here the CDR3 DNA reads TGCGCCAGCAGCCGACAGGGGACCCCTCAAGAGACCCAGTACTTC. Complete variable domain (other parts from reference TRBV5-1 and TRBJ2-5): KAGVTQTPRYLIKTRGQQVTLSCSPISGHRSVSWYQQTPGQGLQFLFEYFSETQRNKGNFPGRFSGRQFSNSRSEMNVSTLELGDSALYLCASSRQGTPQETQYFGPGTRLLVL.

This clone was seen only once. This sequence joins TRBV11-2 and TRBJ2-7; D is undetermined. The CDR3 loop spans 14 amino acids. V lost 1 base to trimming and J lost 0 bases, with 7 bases between them. Germline V gives CDR1 SGHAT, CDR2 FQNNGV. CDR3 DNA: TGTGCCAGCAGCTTAGGTAGAGACTCCTACGAGCAGTACTTC. Protein product: CASSLGRDSYEQYF.

This rearrangement joins TRBV5-4 to TRBJ2-1, with TRBD2 matching 9 bases. The length of the CDR3 is 16 residues. J gave up 7 bases and V 4 bases, and 12 bases lay outside the gene matches. CDR1 is SGHNT and CDR2 is YYREEE in the germline V gene (reference sequence). CDR3 DNA sequence: TGTGCCAGCAGCCCGGGAGGGCGGGGGGGCCGAAATGAGCAGTTCTTC. Its protein is CASSPGGRGGRNEQFF.

The rearrangement links TRBV9 to TRBJ2-3; 11 nucleotides align to TRBD2. The CDR3 has 19 amino acids. In germline, CDR1 is SGDLS, CDR2 YYNGEE. Trimming at V came to 1 base and at J to 6 bases, leaving 16 bases not matched to a gene. CDR3 region: CASSVSLLGTSGVSDTQYF. In DNA, the CDR3 is TGTGCCAGCAGCGTATCTCTTCTCGGGACTAGCGGAGTGTCGGATACGCAGTATTTT.

The gene calls are TRBV5-6 and TRBJ2-1, with 8 bases matching TRBD2. There are 14 residues in the CDR3. Germline V CDR1 and CDR2: SGHDT, YYEEEE. V shed 4 bases and J 9 bases; nucleotides not matched to a gene: 9. This chain's CDR3 is CASSGGGGRFEQFF. The CDR3 nucleotides are TGTGCCAGCAGCGGAGGAGGCGGGAGGTTTGAGCAGTTCTTC.

This clone was observed a handful of times. The CDR3 sequence: CASSLGTGYNEQYF. The CDR3 nucleotides are TGTGCCAGCAGCTTGGGCACAGGGTACAACGAGCAGTACTTC. This rearrangement joins TRBV5-5 to TRBJ2-7; perhaps TRBD1 as D (6 bases). Trimming took off 0 bases at V and 5 bases at J, with 12 bases between the two ends. Germline V gene sequence: CDR1 SGHKS, CDR2 YYEKEE (reference sequence). The CDR3 totals 14 residues.

V usage is TRBV27 and J usage is TRBJ1-2; TRBD1 matches at 8 bases. This CDR3 is built from 16 residues. Per the germline V gene, CDR1 is MNHEY and CDR2 is SMNVEV (reference sequence). V gave up 5 bases and J gave up 4 bases; unmatched junction bases: 12. The CDR3 protein is CASSTIRGQDSYGYTF. CDR3 DNA sequence: TGTGCCAGCAGTACCATACGGGGACAGGACTCCTATGGCTACACCTTC.

The chain recombines TRBV5-1 with TRBJ1-1; TRBD1 matches 7 bases. This CDR3 is 17 amino acids long. With V trimmed by 4 bases and J by 0 bases, 12 bases remained unmatched. The germline gives CDR1 SGHRS, CDR2 YFSETQ. The chain's CDR3 is CASSPSRGTGLNTEAFF. Written as DNA, the CDR3 is TGCGCCAGCAGCCCATCCAGGGGGACGGGGTTGAACACTGAAGCTTTCTTT.

This chain joins TRBV15 and TRBJ2-3; D gene unclear. This CDR3 has 14 residues. V was cut by 2 bases and J by 5 bases, with 11 bases left in between. Germline values: CDR1 LNHNV, CDR2 YYDKDF (reference sequence). The CDR3 coding sequence is TGTGCCACCAGCAGAACCAAGCGAGGAGATACGCAGTATTTT. Encoded protein: CATSRTKRGDTQYF. Filled out from reference TRBV15 and TRBJ2-3, the complete variable domain reads DAMVIQNPRYQVTQFGKPVTLSCSQTLNHNVMYWYQQKSSQAPKLLFHYYDKDFNNEADTPDNFQSRRPNTSFCFLDIRSPGLGDTAMYLCATSRTKRGDTQYFGPGTRLTVL.

This rearrangement joins TRBV19 to TRBJ2-7, with 10 bases fitting TRBD2. The ends lost 2 bases at V and 1 base at J; junction bases unmatched: 2. Germline V lookup: CDR1 LNHDA, CDR2 SQIVND (reference sequence). CDR3 size: 15 residues. The CDR3 reads CASSIIAGGSYEQYF. CDR3 bases: TGTGCCAGTAGTATAATAGCGGGAGGTTCCTACGAGCAGTACTTC.

The rearrangement joins TRBV29-1 to TRBJ2-7, with TRBD2 matching 13 bases. The CDR3 extends over 14 amino acids. V lost 5 bases, J lost 4 bases, and 5 bases stayed unmatched. CDR1 SQVTM and CDR2 ANQGSEA come from the germline V gene. In nucleotides, the CDR3 is TGCAGCGTTTTGACTAGCGGGGGGACTTACGAGCAGTACTTC. It encodes CSVLTSGGTYEQYF.

This clone was observed a handful of times. This chain joins TRBV11-2 and TRBJ2-7; the D gene is possibly TRBD1 (5 bases). Trimming removed 5 bases at V and 2 bases at J, with 13 bases between. This CDR3 spans 14 amino acids. Germline-derived CDR1 and CDR2 are SGHAT and FQNNGV. CDR3: CASSPQGTPYEQYF. DNA of the CDR3: TGTGCCAGCAGCCCCCAGGGTACCCCCTACGAGCAGTACTTC.

The rearrangement joins TRBV7-8 to TRBJ2-7; 11 bases fit TRBD2. The CDR3 is made up of 15 amino acids. Per germline, CDR1 SGHVS and CDR2 FQNEAQ. The junction had 10 bases not matched to a gene; V was cut back by 5 bases and J by 7 bases. The CDR3 DNA is TGTGCCAGCAGCCCAACCACCGGGACTAGCGGAGAGCAGTACTTC. Translated, it gives CASSPTTGTSGEQYF.

The V call is TRBV6-1, the J call TRBJ1-5; the D gene is possibly TRBD1 (5 bases). The CDR3 is 14 residues long. CDR1 and CDR2 from the germline V gene are MNHNS and SASEGT. Trimming took 4 bases from V and 7 from J, leaving 14 bases between them. CDR3 loop: CASSVLAGQQPQHF. The CDR3 region has the DNA TGTGCCAGCAGTGTTTTGGCAGGGCAACAGCCCCAGCATTTT.